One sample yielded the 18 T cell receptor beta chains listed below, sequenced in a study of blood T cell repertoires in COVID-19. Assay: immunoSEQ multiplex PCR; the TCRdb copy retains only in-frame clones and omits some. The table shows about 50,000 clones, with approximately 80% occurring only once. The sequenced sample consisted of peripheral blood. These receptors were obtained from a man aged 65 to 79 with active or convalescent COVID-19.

This CDR3 reads CASRGQGQSPLHF. CDR3 in DNA: TGTGCCAGCAGAGGACAGGGGCAGTCACCCCTCCACTTT. The gene calls are TRBV5-5 and TRBJ1-6; TRBD1 matches at 9 bases. The CDR3 loop spans 13 amino acids. The ends lost 5 bases at V and 10 bases at J; junction bases unmatched: 4. The germline V gene has CDR1 SGHKS and CDR2 YYEKEE (reference sequence).

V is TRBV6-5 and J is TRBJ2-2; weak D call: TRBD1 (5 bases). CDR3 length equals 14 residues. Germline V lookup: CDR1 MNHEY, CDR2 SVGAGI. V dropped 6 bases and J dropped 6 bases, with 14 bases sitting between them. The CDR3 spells CASRQTGRPGELFF. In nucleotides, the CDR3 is TGTGCCAGCAGGCAAACAGGAAGACCCGGGGAGCTGTTTTTT.

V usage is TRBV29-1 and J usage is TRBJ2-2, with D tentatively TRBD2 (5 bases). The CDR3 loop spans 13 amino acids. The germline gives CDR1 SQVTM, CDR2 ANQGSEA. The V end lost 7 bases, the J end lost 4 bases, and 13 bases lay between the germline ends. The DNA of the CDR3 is TGCAGCGCCGAGAGGGTTGGCACCGGGGAGCTGTTTTTT. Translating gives CSAERVGTGELFF.

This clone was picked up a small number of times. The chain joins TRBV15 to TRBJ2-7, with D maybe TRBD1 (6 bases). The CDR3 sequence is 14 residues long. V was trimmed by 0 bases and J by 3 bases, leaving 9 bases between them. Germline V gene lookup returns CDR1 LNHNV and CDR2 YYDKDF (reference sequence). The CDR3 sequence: CATSRDGRGYEQYF. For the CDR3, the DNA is TGTGCCACCAGCAGAGATGGCAGGGGCTACGAGCAGTACTTC.

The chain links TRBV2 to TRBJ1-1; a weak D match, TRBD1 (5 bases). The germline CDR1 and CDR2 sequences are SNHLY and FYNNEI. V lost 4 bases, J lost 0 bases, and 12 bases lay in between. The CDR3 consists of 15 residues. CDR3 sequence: CASSAQEPMNTEAFF. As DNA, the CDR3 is TGTGCCAGCAGTGCACAGGAACCCATGAACACTGAAGCTTTCTTT.

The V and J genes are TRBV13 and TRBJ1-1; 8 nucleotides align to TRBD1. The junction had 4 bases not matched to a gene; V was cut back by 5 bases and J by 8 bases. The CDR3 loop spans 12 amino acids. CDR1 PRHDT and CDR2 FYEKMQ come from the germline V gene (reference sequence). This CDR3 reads CASSHGQGEAFF. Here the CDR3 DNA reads TGTGCCAGCAGCCACGGACAGGGAGAAGCTTTCTTT.

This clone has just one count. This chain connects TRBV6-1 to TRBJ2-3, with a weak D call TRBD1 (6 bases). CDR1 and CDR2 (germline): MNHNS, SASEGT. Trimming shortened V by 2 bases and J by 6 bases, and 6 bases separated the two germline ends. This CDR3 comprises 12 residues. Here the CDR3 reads CASSEQGDTQYF. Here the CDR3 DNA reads TGTGCCAGCAGTGAACAGGGGGATACGCAGTATTTT.

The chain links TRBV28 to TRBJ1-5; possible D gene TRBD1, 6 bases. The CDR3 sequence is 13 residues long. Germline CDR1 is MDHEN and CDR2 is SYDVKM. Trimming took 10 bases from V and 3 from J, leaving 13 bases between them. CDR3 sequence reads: CATIGDINQPQHF. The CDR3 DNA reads TGTGCCACCATTGGGGACATCAATCAGCCCCAGCATTTT.

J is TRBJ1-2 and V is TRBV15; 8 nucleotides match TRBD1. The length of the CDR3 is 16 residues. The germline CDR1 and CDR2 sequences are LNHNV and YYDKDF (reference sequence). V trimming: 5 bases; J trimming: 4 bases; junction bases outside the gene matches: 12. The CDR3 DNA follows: TGTGCCACCAGCCCACGGGGGCAGGGGGCCCTCTATGGCTACACCTTC. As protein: CATSPRGQGALYGYTF.

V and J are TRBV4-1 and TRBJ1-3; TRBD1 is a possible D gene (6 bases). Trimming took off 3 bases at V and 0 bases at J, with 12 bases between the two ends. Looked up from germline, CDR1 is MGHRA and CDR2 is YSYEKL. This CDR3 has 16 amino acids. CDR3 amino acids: CASSQGRGLSGNTIYF. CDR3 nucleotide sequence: TGCGCCAGCAGCCAGGGCAGGGGTCTCTCTGGAAACACCATATATTTT.

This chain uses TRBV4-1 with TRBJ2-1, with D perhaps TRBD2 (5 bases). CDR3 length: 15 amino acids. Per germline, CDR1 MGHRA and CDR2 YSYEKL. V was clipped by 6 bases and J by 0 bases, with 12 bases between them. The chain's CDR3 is CASSQRGSSYNEQFF. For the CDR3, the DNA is TGCGCCAGCAGTCAACGAGGGAGCTCCTACAATGAGCAGTTCTTC.

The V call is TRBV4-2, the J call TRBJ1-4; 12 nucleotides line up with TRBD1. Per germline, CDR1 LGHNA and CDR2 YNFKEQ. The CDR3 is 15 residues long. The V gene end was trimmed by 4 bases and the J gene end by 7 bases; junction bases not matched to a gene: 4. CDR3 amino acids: CASSRGTGGTEKLFF. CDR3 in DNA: TGTGCCAGCAGCCGGGGGACAGGGGGCACTGAAAAACTGTTTTTT.

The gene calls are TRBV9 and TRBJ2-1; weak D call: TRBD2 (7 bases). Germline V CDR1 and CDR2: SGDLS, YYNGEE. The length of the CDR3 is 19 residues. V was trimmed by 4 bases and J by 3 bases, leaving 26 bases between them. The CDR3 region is CASSSEGDYTPKDYNEQFF. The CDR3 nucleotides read TGTGCCAGCAGCTCAGAGGGGGACTACACCCCCAAGGACTACAATGAGCAGTTCTTC. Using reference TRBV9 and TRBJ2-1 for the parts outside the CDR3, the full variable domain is DSGVTQTPKHLITATGQRVTLRCSPRSGDLSVYWYQQSLDQGLQFLIQYYNGEERAKGNILERFSAQQFPDLHSELNLSSLELGDSALYFCASSSEGDYTPKDYNEQFFGPGTRLTVL.

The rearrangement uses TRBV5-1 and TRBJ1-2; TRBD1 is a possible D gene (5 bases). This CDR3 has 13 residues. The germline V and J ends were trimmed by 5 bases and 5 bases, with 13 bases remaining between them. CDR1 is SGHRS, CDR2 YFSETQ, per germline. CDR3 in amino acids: CASRSREGYGYTF. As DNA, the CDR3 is TGCGCCAGCAGGTCCAGGGAAGGGTATGGCTACACCTTC.

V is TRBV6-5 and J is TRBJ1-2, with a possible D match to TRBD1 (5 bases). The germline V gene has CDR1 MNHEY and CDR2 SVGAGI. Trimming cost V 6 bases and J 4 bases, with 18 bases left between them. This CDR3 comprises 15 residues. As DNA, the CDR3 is TGTGCCAGCAGCGCCCAGCAGGGAATCGGCTATGGCTACACCTTC. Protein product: CASSAQQGIGYGYTF.

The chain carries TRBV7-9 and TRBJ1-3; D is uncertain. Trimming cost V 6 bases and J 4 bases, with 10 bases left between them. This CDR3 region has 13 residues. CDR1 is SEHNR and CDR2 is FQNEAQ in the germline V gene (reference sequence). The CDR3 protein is CASSAIGGNTIYF. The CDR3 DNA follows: TGTGCCAGCAGTGCGATCGGGGGAAACACCATATATTTT. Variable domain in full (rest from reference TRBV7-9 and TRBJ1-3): DTGVSQNPRHKITKRGQNVTFRCDPISEHNRLYWYRQTLGQGPEFLTYFQNEAQLEKSRLLSDRFSAERPKGSFSTLEIQRTEQGDSAMYLCASSAIGGNTIYFGEGSWLTVV.

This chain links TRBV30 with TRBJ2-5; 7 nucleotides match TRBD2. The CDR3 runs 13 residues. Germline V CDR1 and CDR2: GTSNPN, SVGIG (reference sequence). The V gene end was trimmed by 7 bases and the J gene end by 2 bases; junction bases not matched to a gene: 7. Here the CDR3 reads CAYMGGRQETQYF. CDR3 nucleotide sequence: TGTGCCTACATGGGAGGGAGGCAAGAGACCCAGTACTTC.

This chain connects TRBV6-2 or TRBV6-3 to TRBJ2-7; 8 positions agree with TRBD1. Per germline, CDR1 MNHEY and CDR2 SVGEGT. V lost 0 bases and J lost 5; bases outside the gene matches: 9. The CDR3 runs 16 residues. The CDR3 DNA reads TGTGCCAGCAGTTACTCGAGGAGGACAGGGTCGGACGAGCAGTACTTC. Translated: CASSYSRRTGSDEQYF.